This entry lists 15 T cell receptor beta chains sequenced from one sample in a study of blood T cell repertoires in COVID-19. Here immunoSEQ multiplex PCR was the method, and the copy in TCRdb shows in-frame clones only, minus some. The table includes around 150,000 clones, 65% to 85% detected once. Specimen: peripheral blood. These receptors came from a woman older than 75 with acute or convalescent COVID-19.

This chain's CDR3 is CASSERLAGGQFF. The CDR3 coding sequence is TGCGCCAGCAGTGAGAGACTAGCGGGAGGGCAGTTCTTC. This chain links TRBV10-1 with TRBJ2-1; 13 nucleotides agree with TRBD2. This CDR3 has 13 residues. V shed 2 bases, J shed 12 bases, and the junction held 1 base outside the gene matches. CDR1 and CDR2 (germline): WNHNN, SYGVQD (reference sequence).

This clone has only one observation. J is TRBJ1-1 and V is TRBV9; D unclear. The germline V and J ends were trimmed by 0 bases and 2 bases, with 11 bases remaining between them. Germline V gives CDR1 SGDLS, CDR2 YYNGEE. The CDR3 length is 15 residues. The DNA for the CDR3 is TGTGCCAGCAGCGTAGGTGGACGGGAAAACACTGAAGCTTTCTTT. Amino acids: CASSVGGRENTEAFF.

The chain recombines TRBV29-1 with TRBJ2-1; 7 bases match TRBD1. Germline lookup yields CDR1 SQVTM and CDR2 ANQGSEA. CDR3 length: 15 amino acids. V shed 6 bases, J shed 8 bases, and the junction held 16 bases outside the gene matches. CDR3 sequence (DNA): TGCAGCGTCGAGATAGGGGGCTCCTGGGGTGATGAGCAGTTCTTC. It translates to CSVEIGGSWGDEQFF.

The rearrangement joins TRBV7-2 to TRBJ1-4; weak D call: TRBD1 (5 bases). Germline assignment: CDR1 SGHTA and CDR2 FQGNSA. Trimming stripped 1 base from V and 8 bases from J, with 14 bases between. This CDR3 spans 15 amino acids. This CDR3 is CASSLVGGSREKLFF. In DNA, the CDR3 is TGTGCCAGCAGCTTAGTGGGGGGGAGCCGGGAAAAACTGTTTTTT.

V and J are TRBV7-8 and TRBJ1-1, with 7 positions matching TRBD1. V dropped 4 bases and J dropped 10; count of bases not matched to a gene: 6. The CDR3 is made up of 12 amino acids. Germline loops: CDR1 SGHVS, CDR2 FQNEAQ. The CDR3 DNA sequence: TGTGCCAGCAGCTACAGGAACAGGGGAGCTTTCTTT. Translation gives CASSYRNRGAFF.

The rearrangement links TRBV19 to TRBJ2-3; TRBD2 is a possible D gene (6 bases). V lost 1 base to trimming and J lost 5 bases, with 10 bases between them. The germline V gene encodes CDR1 LNHDA and CDR2 SQIVND (reference sequence). CDR3 length: 14 residues. The CDR3 DNA follows: TGTGCCAGTAGTATAGCGGGAGCACGAGATACGCAGTATTTT. It is translated as CASSIAGARDTQYF. Full variable domain (rest looked up from reference TRBV19 and TRBJ2-3): DGGITQSPKYLFRKEGQNVTLSCEQNLNHDAMYWYRQDPGQGLRLIYYSQIVNDFQKGDIAEGYSVSREKKESFPLTVTSAQKNPTAFYLCASSIAGARDTQYFGPGTRLTVL.

Remarks on this clone: This may arise from a read error, as a much more abundant clone is one base away. The chain joins TRBV5-1 to TRBJ2-7; TRBD1 matches 12 bases. Germline CDR1 reads SGHRS; CDR2 reads YFSETQ. This CDR3 is 15 amino acids long. This CDR3 reads CTSSFGTGGLGEQYF. In nucleotides, the CDR3 is TGCACCAGCAGCTTCGGGACAGGGGGCCTAGGCGAGCAGTACTTC.

The chain has TRBV2 and TRBJ2-7; maybe TRBD1 (7 bases). Germline V gene data show CDR1 as SNHLY and CDR2 as FYNNEI. CDR3 length: 13 amino acids. V was trimmed by 10 bases and J by 0 bases, leaving 13 bases between them. CDR3: CATQGGNSYEQYF. CDR3 nucleotide sequence: TGTGCCACCCAGGGGGGAAACTCCTACGAGCAGTACTTC.

This chain uses TRBV6-1 with TRBJ2-1; tentatively, D is TRBD2 (6 bases). Per germline, CDR1 MNHNS and CDR2 SASEGT. CDR3 length: 12 residues. Trimming took 3 bases from V and 9 from J, leaving 9 bases between them. The CDR3 spells CASSDGGFEQFF. CDR3 nucleotides: TGTGCCAGCAGTGACGGGGGATTTGAGCAGTTCTTC.

CDR3 residues: CASSQDRGLDTQYF. DNA for the CDR3: TGCGCCAGCAGTCAGGACAGGGGGCTGGATACGCAGTATTTT. V and J are TRBV4-3 and TRBJ2-3; 11 nucleotides align to TRBD1. The CDR3 is 14 residues long. Germline V CDR1 and CDR2: LGHNA, YSLEER. V was clipped by 6 bases and J by 6 bases; unmatched bases: 5.

The chain couples TRBV5-6 to TRBJ1-5; TRBD1 aligns across 9 bases. Germline CDR1 reads SGHDT; CDR2 reads YYEEEE. The CDR3 consists of 14 residues. With V trimmed by 4 bases and J by 6 bases, 5 bases remained unmatched. The CDR3 nucleotides read TGTGCCAGCAGCCGGACAGGGGCTGGTCAGCCCCAGCATTTT. This translates into CASSRTGAGQPQHF.

The chain couples TRBV4-1 to TRBJ2-5, with 7 bases that match TRBD2. CDR1 is MGHRA, CDR2 YSYEKL, per germline. The CDR3 has 15 residues. V lost 5 bases and J lost 5; bases outside the gene matches: 11. In DNA, the CDR3 is TGCGCCAGCAGCTCCGGAGGGAGGGCCGGGGAGACCCAGTACTTC. This gives the protein CASSSGGRAGETQYF.

The chain links TRBV2 to TRBJ1-1; a weak D match, TRBD1 (6 bases). The CDR3 loop spans 15 amino acids. The V gene's germline CDR1 is SNHLY and CDR2 FYNNEI. Trimming removed 7 bases at V and 3 bases at J, with 18 bases between. This chain's CDR3 is CASTQYRAADTEAFF. As DNA, the CDR3 is TGTGCCAGCACCCAATACAGGGCGGCGGACACTGAAGCTTTCTTT.

The rearrangement uses TRBV6-1 and TRBJ1-2; TRBD1 matches 7 bases. J was trimmed by 0 bases and V by 4 bases; bases with no gene match: 8. The CDR3 contains 16 residues. Germline CDR1 is MNHNS and CDR2 is SASEGT. This CDR3 reads CASSARDRSANYGYTF. The CDR3, as DNA: TGTGCCAGCAGTGCGCGGGACAGATCAGCTAACTATGGCTACACCTTC.

This clone was observed a handful of times. The rearrangement links TRBV18 to TRBJ1-1; D may be TRBD1 (5 bases). The V and J ends lost 4 bases and 0 bases respectively, with 12 bases between them. Looked up from germline, CDR1 is KGHSH and CDR2 is LQKENI. The CDR3 length is 15 residues. Here the CDR3 reads CASSREGRMNTEAFF. CDR3 sequence (DNA): TGTGCCAGCTCACGGGAGGGACGGATGAACACTGAAGCTTTCTTT. Full variable domain (rest looked up from reference TRBV18 and TRBJ1-1): NAGVMQNPRHLVRRRGQEARLRCSPMKGHSHVYWYRQLPEEGLKFMVYLQKENIIDESGMPKERFSAEFPKEGPSILRIQQVVRGDSAAYFCASSREGRMNTEAFFGQGTRLTVV.